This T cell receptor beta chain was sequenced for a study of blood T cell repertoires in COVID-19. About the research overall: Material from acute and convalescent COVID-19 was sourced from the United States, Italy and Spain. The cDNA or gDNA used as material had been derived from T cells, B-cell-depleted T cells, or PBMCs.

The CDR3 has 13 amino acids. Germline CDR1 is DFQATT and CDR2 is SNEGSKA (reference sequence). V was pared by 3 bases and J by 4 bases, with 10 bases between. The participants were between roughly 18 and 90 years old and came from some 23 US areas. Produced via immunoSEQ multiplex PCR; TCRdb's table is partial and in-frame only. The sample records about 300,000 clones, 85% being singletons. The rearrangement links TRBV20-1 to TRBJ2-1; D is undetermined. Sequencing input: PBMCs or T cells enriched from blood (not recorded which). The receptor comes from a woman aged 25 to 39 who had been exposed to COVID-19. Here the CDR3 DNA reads TGCAGTGCTAGTCGTGGCAGTTACAATGAGCAGTTCTTC. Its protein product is CSASRGSYNEQFF.